Here is one T cell receptor (beta chain) with its context. No antigen is known for it. These data come from a study of cytomegalovirus exposure and HLA in healthy donors. Study observations and caveats: Common viral pathogens seemed to be connected with several of the most significant clusters, according to a later analysis. TCR beta chains numbering about 160 were designated cytomegalovirus-associated. Donors were assumed by presence/absence analyses to have roughly uniform sequencing depth.

The PCR made use of 60 Vbeta and 13 Jbeta primers. Measured with immunoSEQ multiplex PCR; TCRdb has only the in-frame clones, and not every one. The data hold under 200,000 clones, with around 78% observed a single time. In germline, CDR1 is WNHNN, CDR2 SYGVQD (reference sequence). Between the trimmed V and J ends, which lost 4 bases and 1 base, there was a span of 7 bases. The CDR3 is made up of 13 amino acids. Sequenced: PBMCs. The sequence derives from a female donor in good health and CMV-seronegative. The gene calls are TRBV10-1 and TRBJ1-2; D is ambiguous. In DNA, the CDR3 is TGCGCCAGCAGTGTAGAGTTTAACTATGGCTACACCTTC. Translated, it gives CASSVEFNYGYTF.